The 7 T cell receptor beta chains below all came from one sample that was sequenced in a study of T cells in localized non-small cell lung cancer. The method was immunoSEQ multiplex PCR; TCRdb's version includes in-frame clones alone and lacks a portion of them. This repertoire shows roughly 35,000 clones, around 90% found once; its top ten account for roughly 6.9%. The source was peripheral blood, collected before any cancer treatment. All receptors derive from a female donor at least 60 years old with stage I lung adenocarcinoma.

V and J are TRBV7-2 and TRBJ1-5; 8 bases map to TRBD1. J lost 5 bases, V lost 6 bases, and 3 bases had no gene match. Germline CDR1 SGHTA, CDR2 FQGNSA. This CDR3 region has 13 residues. The CDR3 spells CASRETGDQPQHF. CDR3 sequence (DNA): TGTGCCAGCAGGGAGACAGGGGATCAGCCCCAGCATTTT.

This clone was seen a single time. V is TRBV5-5 and J is TRBJ1-2, with a possible D match to TRBD1 (5 bases). V lost 3 bases and J 1 base, leaving 7 bases between the germline ends. Germline V gene sequence: CDR1 SGHKS, CDR2 YYEKEE (reference sequence). The CDR3 loop spans 13 amino acids. This CDR3 reads CASSSRVNYGYTF. Here the CDR3 DNA reads TGTGCCAGCAGCTCCAGGGTTAACTATGGCTACACCTTC.

The chain has TRBV10-2 and TRBJ1-5, with D unclear. Germline CDR1 and CDR2: WSHSY and SAAADI. CDR3 size: 15 residues. V dropped 0 bases and J dropped 1 base, with 7 bases sitting between them. DNA for the CDR3: TGCGCCAGCAGTGAGTCGAGTAGCAGCAATCAGCCCCAGCATTTT. It encodes CASSESSSSNQPQHF.

The chain recombines TRBV7-6 with TRBJ2-3; D is undetermined. This CDR3 comprises 11 residues. The V end was cut by 5 bases, the J end by 5 bases, with 5 bases between. Germline lookup yields CDR1 SGHVS and CDR2 FNYEAQ. As DNA, the CDR3 is TGTGCCAGCAGCGGCGAAGATACGCAGTATTTT. Protein: CASSGEDTQYF. The full variable domain, its missing parts supplied by reference TRBV7-6 and TRBJ2-3, is GAGVSQSPRYKVTKRGQDVALRCDPISGHVSLYWYRQALGQGPEFLTYFNYEAQQDKSGLPNDRFSAERPEGSISTLTIQRTEQRDSAMYRCASSGEDTQYFGPGTRLTVL.

The CDR3 here is CASSLAGQHYEQYF. CDR3 nucleotides: TGTGCCAGCAGTCTCGCGGGACAACACTACGAGCAGTACTTC. The chain uses TRBV6-5 and TRBJ2-7; D is perhaps TRBD1 or TRBD2 (6 bases each). Per germline, CDR1 MNHEY and CDR2 SVGAGI. V was cut by 5 bases and J by 3 bases, with 14 bases left in between. The CDR3 runs 14 residues.

The chain employs TRBV7-9 and TRBJ1-2; 8 nucleotides line up with TRBD1. V lost 4 bases and J lost 7; bases outside the gene matches: 14. There are 16 residues in the CDR3. CDR1 and CDR2 (germline): SEHNR, FQNEAQ (reference sequence). Written as DNA, the CDR3 is TGTGCCAGCAGCTCTCAGGACAGGGCGAGGTTCCGTGGCTACACCTTC. This gives the protein CASSSQDRARFRGYTF.

The chain employs TRBV7-2 and TRBJ1-5, with D hard to call. The CDR3 has 13 amino acids. The germline V and J ends were trimmed by 5 bases and 4 bases, with 9 bases remaining between them. CDR1 is SGHTA, CDR2 FQGNSA, per germline. CDR3 in DNA: TGTGCCAGCAGCCTCCAGATGAATCAGCCCCAGCATTTT. Translated: CASSLQMNQPQHF.